This T cell receptor beta chain emerged from a study of OX40 agonist ivuxolimab in advanced cancers. About the study as a whole: The costimulatory receptor OX40 (CD134) was targeted by ivuxolimab, a fully human IgG2 agonistic monoclonal antibody. Intravenous ivuxolimab was administered to patients every 2 weeks at six dose levels: 0.01, 0.1, 0.3, 1.5, 3 and 10 mg/kg. Of the roughly 52 patients in dose escalation, about 20 had hepatocellular carcinoma, about 15 had melanoma, 9 had renal cell carcinoma and 9 had head and neck cancer. The dose-escalation cohort was over 70% male with a mean age of about 65 years, ranging from roughly 23 to 80. Patients were allowed to have had prior anti-PD-1, anti-PD-L1 or anti-CTLA-4 therapy, and around 43% of the dose-escalation patients had been treated with checkpoint inhibitors. Three dose-escalation patients achieved partial responses, one with hepatocellular carcinoma and two with cutaneous melanoma. The point of sequencing TCRbeta in the periphery was to test whether ivuxolimab changed TCR sequence diversity and drove clonal T-cell expansion. The paper covers the monotherapy dose-escalation part of the phase I ivuxolimab trial, which included N of about 56 patients.

Patients with a history of autoimmune disease or receiving systemic immunosuppression were excluded from the trial. Peripheral blood for TCR sequencing was drawn from every dose cohort at baseline, at cycle 4 day 1 and at cycle 7 day 1. The samples were drawn from a first-in-human, open-label, multicenter phase I dose-escalation trial of ivuxolimab. The trial enrolled adults with locally advanced or metastatic head and neck squamous cell, hepatocellular, melanoma or renal cell carcinoma. CD4+ and CD8+ T cells were sorted separately from peripheral blood before TCR sequencing. Broader findings and caveats from the paper: At doses of 0.1 to 3.0 mg/kg, clonal expansion of both CD4+ and CD8+ blood T cells was observed from baseline to week 6. Partial responders in the 0.1-3.0 mg/kg groups had among the lowest normalized peripheral clonal expansion, especially among CD8+ T cells. On average, CD8+ T cells showed more expanded clones than CD4+ T cells after ivuxolimab. Low levels of normalized T-cell clonal expansion were also seen in some patients who did not respond. The antigen specificity of the peripheral T cells that underwent clonal expansion was not determined.

Genomic DNA was extracted from sorted cells for sequencing of the TCRbeta CDR3 region. The immunoSEQ Assay was used for sequencing of TCRbeta CDR3 regions. TCRdb retrieved this table from immuneACCESS and kept in-frame rearrangements only. Not all clones are present; in checked studies, unresolved V genes account for under half, and no reason is known for the remainder. The sample has tens of thousands of clones on record, roughly 80% of them singletons. Of the sample, roughly a fifth is held by the ten largest clones. Comments on this clone: Its antigen specificity is not known. It has no much larger one-base neighbor in the sample; base qualities were not kept.

The sequencing here drew on CD4+ or CD8+ T cells sorted from blood, taken in a trial of the OX40 agonist ivuxolimab. The TCR sequence derives from an adult with an advanced solid tumor such as melanoma, head and neck, liver or kidney cancer.

The nucleotide sequence is TGTGCCAGCAGCCCTTTGGGACGAGCAGAGACCCAGTACTTC. It specifies CASSPLGRAETQYF. The rearrangement combines TRBV4-2 with TRBJ2-5, with the D segment possibly TRBD1 or TRBD2, each aligning over 5 bases. Per the germline V gene, LGHNA is the CDR1 and YNFKEQ is the CDR2. V drops 4 bases and J drops 4 bases, leaving 13 bases in between. The cysteine opens and the phenylalanine closes a CDR3 of 14 amino acids. Just the 42-base CDR3 DNA is kept, in frame starting at base 1.